This T cell receptor beta chain was sequenced during a study of blood T cell repertoires in COVID-19. For the study at large: The study drew acute and convalescent COVID-19 samples from the United States, Italy and Spain. In each case, the material was cDNA or gDNA derived from T cells, B-cell-depleted T cells, or PBMCs.

In the source study's methods: Reference gene primer amplification in the assay estimated nucleated cell counts. Generated by immunoSEQ multiplex PCR, the TCRdb table keeps only in-frame clones and is missing some. From that table come the V and J calls and clone size; the DNA was used to work out D and trimming. The sample has around 50,000 clones, 89% seen once. Trimming took off 5 bases at V and 1 base at J, with 20 bases between the two ends. Germline loops: CDR1 LNHDA, CDR2 SQIVND (reference sequence). The CDR3 totals 17 residues. Sequences were obtained from peripheral blood. The TCR comes from a human donor in a cohort sampled during active COVID-19. The gene calls are TRBV19 and TRBJ1-1; tentatively, D is TRBD1 (5 bases). CDR3 sequence reads: CASSPRYQGLRNTEAFF. The CDR3 nucleotides are TGTGCCAGTAGTCCCCGATACCAGGGATTAAGGAACACTGAAGCTTTCTTT. Using reference TRBV19 and TRBJ1-1 for the parts outside the CDR3, the full variable domain is DGGITQSPKYLFRKEGQNVTLSCEQNLNHDAMYWYRQDPGQGLRLIYYSQIVNDFQKGDIAEGYSVSREKKESFPLTVTSAQKNPTAFYLCASSPRYQGLRNTEAFFGQGTRLTVV.